Shown below are 9 T cell receptor beta chains from a single sample sequenced in a study of T cell responses to AZD1222 COVID-19 vaccine. Using immunoSEQ multiplex PCR, the repertoire was profiled, and TCRdb retains in-frame clones only, with some absent. There are over 110,000 clones in the sample; 85% to 90% occur only once, and roughly 1.7% lies in the top ten. Material: peripheral blood, obtained 28 days after the second AZD1222 dose. All receptors come from an adult who received the AZD1222 COVID-19 vaccine.

V gene TRBV5-4 combines with J gene TRBJ1-4; 10 bases map to TRBD1. Per the germline V gene, CDR1 is SGHNT and CDR2 is YYREEE (reference sequence). The CDR3 is 17 residues long. The J segment lost 7 bases and the V segment lost 1 base, leaving 10 bases of the junction unmatched. CDR3 sequence: CASSLSPRQGASEKLFF. The CDR3 coding sequence is TGTGCCAGCAGCTTGTCCCCCCGACAGGGGGCGTCTGAAAAACTGTTTTTT. The variable domain in full, with the rest retrieved from reference TRBV5-4 and TRBJ1-4, is ETGVTQSPTHLIKTRGQQVTLRCSSQSGHNTVSWYQQALGQGPQFIFQYYREEENGRGNFPPRFSGLQFPNYSSELNVNALELDDSALYLCASSLSPRQGASEKLFFGSGTQLSVL.

The chain combines TRBV4-1 with TRBJ2-1; D uncertain. Germline V CDR1 and CDR2: MGHRA, YSYEKL. The CDR3 spans 17 residues. Trimming stripped 0 bases from V and 1 base from J, with 13 bases between. The CDR3 bases are TGCGCCAGCAGCCAAGATTCAGGCTATGGGTCCTACAATGAGCAGTTCTTC. It is translated as CASSQDSGYGSYNEQFF.

This chain joins TRBV7-6 and TRBJ2-3; 9 bases map to TRBD1. Germline lookup yields CDR1 SGHVS and CDR2 FNYEAQ. This CDR3 spans 14 amino acids. V was clipped by 8 bases and J by 3 bases; unmatched bases: 6. The chain's CDR3 is CASRDRVRTDTQYF. The DNA of the CDR3 is TGTGCCAGCCGGGACAGGGTTAGAACAGATACGCAGTATTTT.

V gene TRBV5-1 combines with J gene TRBJ2-1; no clear D. Germline lookup yields CDR1 SGHRS and CDR2 YFSETQ. Trimming left V 0 bases short and J 8 bases short, with 15 bases between. The CDR3 spans 15 residues. CDR3 nucleotide sequence: TGCGCCAGCAGCTTGGGTCCAGAGTTAGGGCATGAGCAGTTCTTC. Its protein product is CASSLGPELGHEQFF.

The chain combines TRBV30 with TRBJ1-1; perhaps TRBD1 as D (5 bases). The CDR3 is 13 residues long. V lost 5 bases to trimming and J lost 5 bases, with 15 bases between them. CDR1 and CDR2 (germline): GTSNPN, SVGIG (reference sequence). CDR3 region: CAWATGGSTEAFF. The CDR3 DNA follows: TGTGCCTGGGCAACGGGGGGGTCGACTGAAGCTTTCTTT.

This clone appeared a single time. The DNA of the CDR3 is TGTGCCAGCAGCCCCCGGGACGGCTATGGCTACACCTTC. Translating gives CASSPRDGYGYTF. This rearrangement joins TRBV3-1 (or the pseudogene TRBV3-2) to TRBJ1-2; D is possibly TRBD1 (5 bases). Germline-derived CDR1 and CDR2 are LGHDT and YNNKEL (reference sequence). V lost 4 bases and J lost 4, with 10 bases in between. The CDR3 is made up of 13 amino acids.

This clone was seen a few times. Other DNA sequences in the sample encode the same CDR3. V usage is TRBV6-5 and J usage is TRBJ1-1, with a tentative D call TRBD1 (6 bases). CDR3 length equals 15 residues. Germline lookup yields CDR1 MNHEY and CDR2 SVGAGI. Between the trimmed V and J ends, which lost 6 bases and 0 bases, there was a span of 14 bases. CDR3 DNA sequence: TGTGCCAGCAGCCAGACAGGCCAACTGAACACTGAAGCTTTCTTT. The encoded protein is CASSQTGQLNTEAFF.

The V gene is TRBV13, the J gene TRBJ2-1; TRBD2 agrees at 13 bases. CDR1 is PRHDT, CDR2 FYEKMQ, per germline (reference sequence). The junction had 5 bases not matched to a gene; V was cut back by 5 bases and J by 4 bases. The CDR3 is made up of 16 amino acids. This chain's CDR3 is CASSPRLAGGYNEQFF. The CDR3 DNA is TGTGCCAGCAGCCCCCGACTAGCGGGAGGATACAATGAGCAGTTCTTC.

V and J are TRBV11-2 and TRBJ1-2; tentative D call: TRBD1 (6 bases). Per germline, CDR1 SGHAT and CDR2 FQNNGV. The CDR3 has 12 amino acids. Deletions cut 4 bases from V and 14 bases from J, with 17 bases between. CDR3 sequence: CASSSQGFMGTF. The CDR3 nucleotides read TGTGCCAGCAGCTCTCAGGGGTTTATGGGGACCTTC.